The T cell receptor beta chain under discussion was sequenced for a study of blood T cell repertoires in COVID-19. Clones were sequenced by immunoSEQ multiplex PCR, and TCRdb holds only the in-frame ones, with some missing. The sample lists about 150,000 clones; 84% were seen once. The TCR sequence derives from a woman between 50 and 59 years old with acute or convalescent COVID-19. Material: peripheral blood.

The CDR3 DNA follows: TGTGCCAGTAGCAGGGGCCAAGAGACCCAGTACTTC. Translation: CASSRGQETQYF. V usage is TRBV19 and J usage is TRBJ2-5; D possibly corresponds to TRBD1 (6 bases). The CDR3 length is 12 residues. Germline CDR1 and CDR2: LNHDA and SQIVND (reference sequence). V shed 6 bases and J shed 1 base, with 6 bases lying between them.